Each of the 8 T cell receptor beta chains below was sequenced from the same sample in a study of blood T cells in healthy people across ages. Primers used in a second PCR of about 7 to 12 cycles were a sample-barcoded 5' primer and a J-beta primer mix. TCRdb recomputed calls from the 5' RACE reads with MiXCR, one row per CDR3 protein. The sample carries about 800,000 distinct CDR3 sequences, 25% recorded once. The sample was also reused in another study, on T cells of mothers and their children.

Sequencing input: blood. These TCRs come from a boy between 5 and 17 years old in good health.

In this sample, this clonotype turned up a few times. The V and J genes are TRBV5-1 and TRBJ2-7; D ambiguous. The CDR3 consists of 13 residues. The germline gives CDR1 SGHRS, CDR2 YFSETQ. Trimming pared 2 bases from V and 6 bases from J, leaving 12 bases between. As DNA, the CDR3 is TGCGCCAGCAGCTTACAGAGTAATGCCGAGCAGTACTTC. Residues: CASSLQSNAEQYF.

The chain uses TRBV20-1 and TRBJ2-7; D remains unclear. V lost 3 bases and J lost 4, with 10 bases in between. This CDR3 comprises 12 residues. Germline V gene lookup returns CDR1 DFQATT and CDR2 SNEGSKA (reference sequence). The CDR3 DNA reads as TGCAGTGCTAGCAGGATGGAGTACGAGCAGTACTTC. Translating it yields CSASRMEYEQYF.

V gene TRBV29-1 combines with J gene TRBJ2-7; D may be TRBD2 (5 bases). From germline, CDR1 is SQVTM and CDR2 ANQGSEA. Between the trimmed V and J ends, which lost 4 bases and 6 bases, there was a span of 10 bases. The CDR3 extends over 11 amino acids. The CDR3 bases are TGCAGCGTTGCTGCGGGCCCCGAGCAGTACTTC. As protein: CSVAAGPEQYF.

V is TRBV29-1 and J is TRBJ1-1; D is perhaps TRBD1 (6 bases). The V end lost 4 bases, the J end lost 4 bases, and 13 bases lay between the germline ends. CDR1 is SQVTM, CDR2 ANQGSEA, per germline. This CDR3 is built from 13 residues. CDR3 nucleotides: TGCAGCGTTGTTGGCTGGGGGCCCACTGAAGCTTTCTTT. Translated, it gives CSVVGWGPTEAFF. The full variable domain, in which reference TRBV29-1 and TRBJ1-1 provide the parts outside the CDR3, is SAVISQKPSRDICQRGTSLTIQCQVDSQVTMMFWYRQQPGQSLTLIATANQGSEATYESGFVIDKFPISRPNLTFSTLTVSNMSPEDSSIYLCSVVGWGPTEAFFGQGTRLTVV.

This clonotype has a handful of counts. The genes are TRBV6-6 and TRBJ2-3, with 10 bases fitting TRBD2. The CDR3 extends over 15 amino acids. Germline V lookup: CDR1 MNHNY, CDR2 SVGAGI (reference sequence). V gave up 2 bases and J gave up 3 bases; unmatched junction bases: 2. The CDR3: CASSYGTSETDTQYF. The DNA of the CDR3 is TGTGCCAGCAGTTACGGGACTAGCGAGACAGATACGCAGTATTTT.

The chain joins TRBV6-2 or TRBV6-3 to TRBJ1-1; TRBD1 is a possible D gene (6 bases). CDR1 is MNHEY and CDR2 is SVGEGT in the germline V gene. The CDR3 is made up of 14 amino acids. V gave up 4 bases and J gave up 10 bases, with 19 bases separating them. The CDR3, as DNA: TGTGCCAGCAGTTTCCTCCTACAGGGTTTGGCAGCTTTCTTT. This gives the protein CASSFLLQGLAAFF.

This clonotype has more than one count but fewer than ten. V usage is TRBV6-6 and J usage is TRBJ2-1, with 9 positions matching TRBD2. The CDR3 totals 16 residues. Trimming took 5 bases from V and 7 from J; bases not matched to a gene: 12. The germline gives CDR1 MNHNY, CDR2 SVGAGI (reference sequence). CDR3 sequence: CASSQEAGGVKNEQFF. CDR3 coding DNA: TGTGCCAGCAGTCAGGAAGCGGGGGGCGTTAAGAATGAGCAGTTCTTC.

The chain joins TRBV27 to TRBJ1-5; D might be TRBD1 (5 bases). The length of the CDR3 is 15 residues. Trimming left V 3 bases short and J 6 bases short, with 15 bases between. In germline, CDR1 is MNHEY, CDR2 SMNVEV (reference sequence). The CDR3: CASSFAGSLGQPQHF. CDR3 coding DNA: TGTGCCAGCAGTTTCGCAGGGTCCCTGGGTCAGCCCCAGCATTTT.